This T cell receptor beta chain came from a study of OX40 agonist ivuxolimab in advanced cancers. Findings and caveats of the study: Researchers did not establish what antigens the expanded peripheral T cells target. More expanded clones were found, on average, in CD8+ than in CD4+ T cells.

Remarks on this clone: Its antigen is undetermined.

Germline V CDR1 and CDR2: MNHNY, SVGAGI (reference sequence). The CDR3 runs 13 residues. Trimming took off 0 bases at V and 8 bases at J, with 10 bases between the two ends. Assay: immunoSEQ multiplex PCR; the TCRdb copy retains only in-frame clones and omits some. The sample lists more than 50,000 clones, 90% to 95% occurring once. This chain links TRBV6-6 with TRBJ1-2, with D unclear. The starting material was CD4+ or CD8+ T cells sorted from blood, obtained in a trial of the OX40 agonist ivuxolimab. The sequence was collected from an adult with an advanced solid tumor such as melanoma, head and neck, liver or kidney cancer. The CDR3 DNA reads TGTGCCAGCAGTTACTCGAACCTGGGAGGCTACACCTTC. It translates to CASSYSNLGGYTF.